The 21 T cell receptor beta chains listed next were all sequenced from one sample in a study of cytomegalovirus exposure and HLA in healthy donors. The PCR had 60 Vbeta and 13 Jbeta primers. The method was immunoSEQ multiplex PCR; TCRdb's version includes in-frame clones alone and lacks a portion of them. The sample has about 140,000 clones, approximately 75% seen once. The sequencing input was PBMCs. These receptor sequences come from a man aged 50-59 years in good health and CMV-seropositive.

This chain joins TRBV2 and TRBJ2-7, with a possible D match to TRBD2 (5 bases). The V gene lost 7 bases and the J gene lost 3 bases, with 13 bases spanning the gap. Germline CDR1 and CDR2: SNHLY and FYNNEI. The CDR3 spans 13 residues. CDR3 in amino acids: CASKPEVYYEQYF. CDR3 DNA: TGTGCCAGCAAGCCGGAGGTCTACTACGAGCAGTACTTC.

This clone occurred a few times. The V call is TRBV27, the J call TRBJ1-6; TRBD1 matches 8 bases. Germline V CDR1 and CDR2: MNHEY, SMNVEV (reference sequence). This CDR3 comprises 16 residues. J lost 10 bases, V lost 5 bases, and 13 bases had no gene match. The CDR3 loop reads CASSTWTGRGQSPLHF. CDR3 DNA sequence: TGTGCCAGCAGTACCTGGACAGGGAGGGGTCAATCACCCCTCCACTTT.

The table lists this clone with a count of one. The chain combines TRBV7-2 with TRBJ2-7, with a possible D match to TRBD2 (6 bases). CDR3 length: 13 residues. The germline V and J ends were trimmed by 5 bases and 0 bases, with 8 bases remaining between them. Germline V CDR1 and CDR2: SGHTA, FQGNSA. The CDR3 region has the DNA TGTGCCAGCAGCGTTAGCGGCTCCTACGAGCAGTACTTC. Translating gives CASSVSGSYEQYF.

This chain joins TRBV11-2 and TRBJ2-7, with a weak D call TRBD2 (6 bases). Germline-derived CDR1 and CDR2 are SGHAT and FQNNGV. The CDR3 is 13 residues long. Deletions cut 8 bases from V and 2 bases from J, with 13 bases between. The CDR3 spells CASGFWGAYEQYF. The CDR3 nucleotides are TGTGCCAGCGGATTTTGGGGGGCCTACGAGCAGTACTTC.

V and J are TRBV6-6 and TRBJ2-7; D unresolved. The CDR3 has 14 residues. Trimming left V 5 bases short and J 5 bases short, with 16 bases between. Germline loops: CDR1 MNHNY, CDR2 SVGAGI (reference sequence). The CDR3 region has the DNA TGTGCCAGCAGTATCAACCGAATGGCCGACGAGCAGTACTTC. Encoded protein: CASSINRMADEQYF.

The chain links TRBV6-5 to TRBJ2-7; 9 bases line up with TRBD1. Germline V gives CDR1 MNHEY, CDR2 SVGAGI. V shed 4 bases and J 3 bases; nucleotides not matched to a gene: 7. The CDR3 runs to 15 residues. The CDR3 DNA reads as TGTGCCAGCAGTTCGGGGGGACAGGGACTCTACGAGCAGTACTTC. Its protein is CASSSGGQGLYEQYF.

There are a few counts of this clone. J is TRBJ1-2 and V is TRBV7-2; D is unresolved. The ends were cut back, 1 base at V and 8 bases at J, with 20 bases in the middle. This CDR3 is built from 16 residues. CDR1 is SGHTA and CDR2 is FQGNSA in the germline V gene. This CDR3 is CASSLDPPRFIWGYTF. The DNA for the CDR3 is TGTGCCAGCAGCTTAGATCCCCCCCGGTTTATCTGGGGCTACACCTTC.

The gene calls are TRBV5-1 and TRBJ1-2; 7 nucleotides line up with TRBD1. In germline, CDR1 is SGHRS, CDR2 YFSETQ. This CDR3 contains 13 residues. J lost 8 bases, V lost 4 bases, and 8 bases had no gene match. The CDR3, as DNA: TGCGCCAGCAGCGAAGCCGACAGGGCGGGCTACACCTTC. Translating it yields CASSEADRAGYTF.

The CDR3 sequence: CASSSYTGSNQPQHF. The CDR3 bases are TGTGCCAGCAGTTCCTACACGGGGAGCAATCAGCCCCAGCATTTT. The chain couples TRBV6-1 to TRBJ1-5, with D uncertain. Germline V gene data show CDR1 as MNHNS and CDR2 as SASEGT. The V end lost 5 bases, the J end lost 1 base, and 12 bases lay between the germline ends. This CDR3 has 15 amino acids.

This chain joins TRBV6-6 and TRBJ1-3, with a tentative D call TRBD1 (6 bases). Trimming took off 2 bases at V and 4 bases at J, with 12 bases between the two ends. The CDR3 length is 15 residues. CDR1 and CDR2 from the germline V gene are MNHNY and SVGAGI (reference sequence). CDR3 nucleotide sequence: TGTGCCAGCAGTTACGGCCAGGGGCTCGGAAACACCATATATTTT. Translating it yields CASSYGQGLGNTIYF.

The chain is built from TRBV19 and TRBJ2-1, with a tentative D call TRBD1 (5 bases). Germline values: CDR1 LNHDA, CDR2 SQIVND (reference sequence). Trimming removed 7 bases from V and 0 bases from J, with 16 bases in between. The CDR3 runs to 16 residues. The CDR3 reads CASTPPGPDSYNEQFF. Written as DNA, the CDR3 is TGTGCCAGTACTCCCCCAGGGCCGGACTCCTACAATGAGCAGTTCTTC.

The chain carries TRBV14 and TRBJ1-4, with D hard to call. The CDR3 is made up of 19 amino acids. Germline V lookup: CDR1 SGHDN, CDR2 FVKESK. Trimming took off 4 bases at V and 3 bases at J, with 24 bases between the two ends. The CDR3 region is CASSPITRTPGKANEKLFF. CDR3 nucleotides: TGTGCCAGCAGCCCTATAACGAGGACGCCCGGGAAGGCTAATGAAAAACTGTTTTTT.

In its sample, this clone was seen a few times. The chain links TRBV5-6 to TRBJ2-3; D not certain. This CDR3 has 14 amino acids. The germline V and J ends were trimmed by 2 bases and 0 bases, with 7 bases remaining between them. Per the germline V gene, CDR1 is SGHDT and CDR2 is YYEEEE. CDR3 protein: CASSFRSSTDTQYF. For the CDR3, the DNA is TGTGCCAGCAGCTTTCGTTCTAGCACAGATACGCAGTATTTT.

The genes are TRBV15 and TRBJ2-1; 14 nucleotides match TRBD2. V gave up 5 bases and J gave up 8 bases; unmatched junction bases: 11. There are 17 residues in the CDR3. CDR1 is LNHNV, CDR2 YYDKDF, per germline (reference sequence). The CDR3 reads CATSDRGLAGAGDEQFF. As DNA, the CDR3 is TGTGCCACCAGCGACAGGGGACTAGCGGGAGCCGGGGATGAGCAGTTCTTC. Variable domain in full (rest from reference TRBV15 and TRBJ2-1): DAMVIQNPRYQVTQFGKPVTLSCSQTLNHNVMYWYQQKSSQAPKLLFHYYDKDFNNEADTPDNFQSRRPNTSFCFLDIRSPGLGDTAMYLCATSDRGLAGAGDEQFFGPGTRLTVL.

The chain couples TRBV14 to TRBJ1-6; 8 bases match TRBD1. The length of the CDR3 is 13 residues. Germline trimming cut 9 bases from V and 6 bases from J; bases unmatched to any gene: 4. Germline CDR1 and CDR2: SGHDN and FVKESK. CDR3 region: CASAGQGNSPLHF. DNA for the CDR3: TGTGCCAGTGCCGGACAGGGTAATTCACCCCTCCACTTT.

The chain uses TRBV4-1 and TRBJ2-1; 14 bases match TRBD2. Germline V gives CDR1 MGHRA, CDR2 YSYEKL. CDR3 size: 16 residues. V lost 4 bases to trimming and J lost 7 bases; unmatched junction nucleotides: 6. For the CDR3, the DNA is TGCGCCAGCAGCCGGGAGGGACTAGCGGGAGAGAATGAGCAGTTCTTC. Translated: CASSREGLAGENEQFF.

This clone came up a few times. The V call is TRBV18, the J call TRBJ1-5; D perhaps matches TRBD1 (5 bases). The germline CDR1 and CDR2 sequences are KGHSH and LQKENI. V shed 3 bases and J shed 0 bases, with 9 bases lying between them. This CDR3 has 15 residues. This CDR3 is CASSPQGHSNQPQHF. CDR3 DNA: TGTGCCAGCTCACCCCAGGGCCATAGCAATCAGCCCCAGCATTTT. The full variable domain, with the rest looked up from reference TRBV18 and TRBJ1-5, is NAGVMQNPRHLVRRRGQEARLRCSPMKGHSHVYWYRQLPEEGLKFMVYLQKENIIDESGMPKERFSAEFPKEGPSILRIQQVVRGDSAAYFCASSPQGHSNQPQHFGDGTRLSIL.

This chain connects TRBV6-1 to TRBJ1-5; D may be TRBD1 (5 bases). The CDR3 is made up of 14 amino acids. V was cut by 2 bases and J by 5 bases, with 10 bases left in between. CDR1 and CDR2 (germline): MNHNS, SASEGT. CDR3 protein: CASSERGTYQPQHF. In DNA, the CDR3 is TGTGCCAGCAGTGAAAGAGGGACTTATCAGCCCCAGCATTTT.

This clone was counted only a few times. This sequence joins TRBV4-3 and TRBJ2-1; no reliable D call. The V gene lost 0 bases and the J gene lost 0 bases, with 6 bases spanning the gap. Germline loops: CDR1 LGHNA, CDR2 YSLEER. This CDR3 has 15 residues. The CDR3: CASSQERFSYNEQFF. In DNA form, the CDR3 reads TGCGCCAGCAGCCAAGAGCGATTCTCCTACAATGAGCAGTTCTTC.

This chain connects TRBV7-9 to TRBJ2-3; perhaps TRBD1 as D (5 bases). Germline loops: CDR1 SEHNR, CDR2 FQNEAQ (reference sequence). V shed 5 bases and J shed 4 bases, with 10 bases lying between them. The CDR3 runs to 13 residues. In DNA form, the CDR3 reads TGTGCCAGCAGCGAGTCAGGGTCAGATACGCAGTATTTT. This gives the protein CASSESGSDTQYF.

This clone has more than one count but fewer than ten. V and J are TRBV13 and TRBJ1-1; D might be TRBD1 (6 bases). The CDR3 spans 15 residues. V was shortened by 10 bases and J by 0 bases, with 18 bases between the two germline ends. CDR1 is PRHDT, CDR2 FYEKMQ, per germline (reference sequence). The CDR3 reads CATIDRTLMNTEAFF. Here the CDR3 DNA reads TGTGCCACCATAGACAGGACTCTCATGAACACTGAAGCTTTCTTT. Drawing the rest from reference TRBV13 and TRBJ1-1, the complete variable domain is AAGVIQSPRHLIKEKRETATLKCYPIPRHDTVYWYQQGPGQDPQFLISFYEKMQSDKGSIPDRFSAQQFSDYHSELNMSSLELGDSALYFCATIDRTLMNTEAFFGQGTRLTVV.